The sequence of this T cell receptor beta chain was determined in a study of shared clonotypes between healthy human individuals. Overall study: Per donor, CD8 memory used one plate, CD8 naive used two, CD4 memory used three and CD4 naive used three.

Among the donors, all were Caucasian adults who lived in Nashville, Tennessee. Partitioning of CD4+ cells yielded a CD45RA+ naive subset and a CD45RA-negative memory subset. Study-level findings and limits: In contrast to clonotypes shared by all four donors, non-shared clonotypes had lower generation probabilities.

This clone was recorded once. Its antigen remains unidentified. Measured with immunoSEQ multiplex PCR; TCRdb has only the in-frame clones, and not every one. Seen here are over a million clones, around 97% observed once, and the top ten hold 0.95% to 1.5%. The germline V gene has CDR1 KGHSH and CDR2 LQKENI. The V gene lost 0 bases and the J gene lost 2 bases, with 8 bases spanning the gap. The CDR3 is 14 residues long. Sequencing used naive CD4+ T cells sorted from blood. Specified subset: CD45RA+ positively selected. This receptor was obtained from a man aged 25 to 40 in good health. The chain is built from TRBV18 and TRBJ2-7, with D unresolved. The CDR3, as DNA: TGTGCCAGCTCACCACCCTCGCGCGCCTACGAGCAGTACTTC. Translating it yields CASSPPSRAYEQYF.